Sequencing of this T cell receptor (beta chain) was carried out in a study of blood T cell repertoires in COVID-19. Study context: The samples span acute and convalescent COVID-19 from the United States, Italy and Spain. Sources were T cells, B-cell-depleted T cells, or PBMCs; the material itself was cDNA or gDNA.

The length of the CDR3 is 14 residues. The germline V gene has CDR1 MNHEY and CDR2 SVGAGI. J gave up 5 bases and V 10 bases, and 13 bases lay outside the gene matches. As originally analysed: Amplifying reference gene primers gave estimates of nucleated cell counts. Only in-frame clones appear in the TCRdb table, and some are missing; sequencing was by immunoSEQ multiplex PCR. V and J calls and clone size come straight from that table; D and trimming were deduced from the DNA. The data contain over 200,000 clones, around 80% of them singletons. Material for sequencing was peripheral blood. This chain joins TRBV6-5 and TRBJ1-1, with 7 bases lining up with TRBD1. This TCR derives from a woman aged 45-60 years with acute or convalescent COVID-19. CDR3 protein: CATERQGRRTEAFF. In DNA, the CDR3 is TGTGCCACCGAACGACAGGGAAGGAGGACTGAAGCTTTCTTT.